This TCR beta chain is drawn from a study of blood T cells in healthy people across ages. General study findings and limits: TCR beta diversity per million T cells fell roughly linearly with age.

Worth noting for this clonotype: Antigen unknown.

Then a second PCR, running about 6 to 12 cycles, was carried out with a sample-barcoded 5' primer and a J-beta primer mix. TCRdb recomputed calls from the 5' RACE reads with MiXCR, one row per CDR3 protein. The sample yields approximately 600,000 distinct CDR3 sequences, roughly 50% seen once. The CDR3 is 13 residues long. Germline CDR1 reads ENHRY; CDR2 reads SYGVKD. Trimming stripped 10 bases from V and 2 bases from J, with 14 bases between. The rearrangement links TRBV10-3 to TRBJ2-5; no clear D. The sequencing sample was made of blood. The source of this sequence is a man in his 60s in good health. This chain's CDR3 is CATSLLEQETQYF. CDR3 nucleotides: TGTGCCACCTCACTACTGGAACAAGAGACCCAGTACTTC.